This record covers a single T cell receptor beta chain. Per the original data handling: Estimated nucleated cell counts came from reference gene primer amplification. Produced via immunoSEQ multiplex PCR; TCRdb's table is partial and in-frame only. From that table come the V and J calls and clone size; the DNA was used to work out D and trimming. The sample lists around 150,000 clones, approximately 95% seen once, with 4.5% to 5.5% in the top ten. The sample is drawn from a study of blood T cell repertoires in COVID-19. Study-level background: Acute and convalescent COVID-19 specimens originated in the United States, Italy and Spain. T cells, B-cell-depleted T cells, or PBMCs supplied cDNA or gDNA.

Trimming left V 3 bases short and J 1 base short, with 10 bases between. From germline, CDR1 is MNHEY and CDR2 SVGEGT. The CDR3 contains 15 residues. The clonotype comes from a woman in her 50s with acute or convalescent COVID-19. Material: peripheral blood. The V gene is TRBV6-2 or TRBV6-3, the J gene TRBJ1-5, with D possibly TRBD1 on 6 matching bases. The CDR3 is CASSYVGTSNQPQHF. The CDR3 bases are TGTGCCAGCAGTTATGTGGGGACAAGCAATCAGCCCCAGCATTTT.